This TCR beta chain was observed in a study of beta chain features in type 1 diabetes. The study's findings and limits: Patients with Type 1 diabetes showed moderately but significantly shorter TCRB CDR3s in all four CD4+ subsets.

For this clone: No antigen is known for it.

What was sequenced were expressed TCRB transcripts, since all of the isolated RNA had been reverse transcribed. The protocol was immunoSEQ multiplex PCR, while the TCRdb copy is restricted to in-frame clones and leaves out a portion. The table includes 330,000 or so clones, around 12% detected once. The sample was naive CD4+ T cells from blood. The receptor comes from a young woman with type 1 diabetes.

CDR3 residues: CATRLASMVEQFF. CDR3 in DNA: TGTGCCACCAGGCTAGCGTCGATGGTGGAGCAGTTCTTC. This rearrangement joins TRBV6-5 to TRBJ2-1, with a tentative D call TRBD2 (6 bases). CDR1 and CDR2 (germline): MNHEY, SVGAGI. Deletions cut 10 bases from V and 10 bases from J, with 20 bases between. The CDR3 length is 13 residues.